The next 26 T cell receptor beta chains were all read from a single sample in a study of T cell changes during pregnancy in multiple sclerosis. TCRdb's copy holds only in-frame clones and misses some; the assay was immunoSEQ multiplex PCR. The repertoire holds around 130,000 clones, with 93% as singletons. This specimen consisted of peripheral blood, obtained before pregnancy. These receptors all stem from a female donor with multiple sclerosis, enrolled in a pregnancy study.

The chain recombines TRBV6-1 with TRBJ2-1, with 8 bases identical to TRBD1. After removal of 1 base from V and 3 bases from J, the junction contained 2 bases not matched to a gene. The CDR3 consists of 15 residues. Germline CDR1 MNHNS, CDR2 SASEGT. CDR3 residues: CASSEEGTGYNEQFF. CDR3 sequence (DNA): TGTGCCAGCAGTGAAGAGGGGACAGGCTACAATGAGCAGTTCTTC.

This clone has just one count. The chain is built from TRBV2 and TRBJ1-4, with 8 bases lining up with TRBD1. The length of the CDR3 is 17 residues. J was trimmed by 2 bases and V by 6 bases; bases with no gene match: 11. Germline lookup yields CDR1 SNHLY and CDR2 FYNNEI. This CDR3 reads CASRRTGNSDTNEKLFF. In nucleotides, the CDR3 is TGTGCCAGCAGAAGGACAGGGAACTCTGACACTAATGAAAAACTGTTTTTT.

The chain has TRBV28 and TRBJ2-7, with D maybe TRBD1 (6 bases). The CDR3 length is 17 residues. Germline V gene sequence: CDR1 MDHEN, CDR2 SYDVKM. Trimming stripped 5 bases from V and 0 bases from J, with 20 bases between. The DNA for the CDR3 is TGTGCCAGCAGTGCACAACCCGGGACACAGAGCTCCTACGAGCAGTACTTC. Residues: CASSAQPGTQSSYEQYF.

The chain carries TRBV2 and TRBJ2-5; TRBD2 agrees at 8 bases. V dropped 6 bases and J dropped 5; count of bases not matched to a gene: 5. The CDR3 extends over 13 amino acids. Looked up from germline, CDR1 is SNHLY and CDR2 is FYNNEI. The CDR3 nucleotides read TGTGCCAGCAGGGATAGCGGGAAGGAGACCCAGTACTTC. This codes for CASRDSGKETQYF.

This chain uses TRBV25-1 with TRBJ1-4, with a weak D call TRBD1 (5 bases). The CDR3 is 14 residues long. V gave up 1 base and J gave up 8 bases, with 11 bases separating them. Looked up from germline, CDR1 is MGHDK and CDR2 is SYGVNS. CDR3 sequence reads: CASSEFGGREKLFF. The CDR3 coding sequence is TGTGCCAGCAGTGAATTCGGGGGAAGGGAAAAACTGTTTTTT.

The chain uses TRBV7-2 and TRBJ2-7; TRBD1 is a possible D gene (5 bases). Germline V gives CDR1 SGHTA, CDR2 FQGNSA. The V end lost 3 bases, the J end lost 4 bases, and 13 bases lay between the germline ends. The CDR3 runs 14 residues. For the CDR3, the DNA is TGTGCCAGCAGCTTGAACTATGGGGCGTACGAGCAGTACTTC. It specifies CASSLNYGAYEQYF.

This sequence joins TRBV7-9 and TRBJ1-4, with 7 bases lining up with TRBD1. V lost 3 bases to trimming and J lost 8 bases; unmatched junction nucleotides: 6. CDR1 is SEHNR, CDR2 FQNEAQ, per germline (reference sequence). CDR3 length: 14 residues. The CDR3 reads CASSFLQGKEKLFF. The CDR3 coding sequence is TGTGCCAGCAGCTTCTTACAGGGGAAGGAAAAACTGTTTTTT.

This chain uses TRBV9 with TRBJ2-5, with 7 bases lining up with TRBD1. CDR3 length equals 14 residues. After removal of 4 bases from V and 7 bases from J, the junction contained 10 bases not matched to a gene. Germline V gives CDR1 SGDLS, CDR2 YYNGEE. The CDR3 sequence: CASSPRDRDWTQYF. The CDR3 DNA reads TGTGCCAGCAGCCCCCGTGACAGGGATTGGACCCAGTACTTC.

The V gene is TRBV11-3, the J gene TRBJ2-7, with 7 bases identical to TRBD2. J lost 3 bases, V lost 1 base, and 6 bases had no gene match. The CDR3 contains 15 residues. Germline V gives CDR1 SGHNT, CDR2 YENEEA. The CDR3 DNA sequence: TGTGCCAGCAGCTTAGGGAGCGGGACTCACTACGAGCAGTACTTC. Protein product: CASSLGSGTHYEQYF.

CDR3 nucleotides: TGTGCCAGCAGAGATACTAGCTCCTACAATGAGCAGTTCTTC. It yields the protein CASRDTSSYNEQFF. V usage is TRBV2 and J usage is TRBJ2-1; a possible D gene is TRBD2 (5 bases). V dropped 6 bases and J dropped 0 bases, with 9 bases sitting between them. The V gene's germline CDR1 is SNHLY and CDR2 FYNNEI. This CDR3 contains 14 residues.

V and J are TRBV13 and TRBJ1-1; D possibly corresponds to TRBD1 (5 bases). This CDR3 is built from 15 residues. V dropped 5 bases and J dropped 4 bases, with 17 bases sitting between them. The V gene's germline CDR1 is PRHDT and CDR2 FYEKMQ (reference sequence). Here the CDR3 DNA reads TGTGCCAGCAGCCCTACCTGGCAGGGTGCCACTGAAGCTTTCTTT. Amino acids: CASSPTWQGATEAFF. Drawing the rest from reference TRBV13 and TRBJ1-1, the complete variable domain is AAGVIQSPRHLIKEKRETATLKCYPIPRHDTVYWYQQGPGQDPQFLISFYEKMQSDKGSIPDRFSAQQFSDYHSELNMSSLELGDSALYFCASSPTWQGATEAFFGQGTRLTVV.

The chain links TRBV7-2 to TRBJ2-3; D gene unclear. This CDR3 is 11 amino acids long. Looked up from germline, CDR1 is SGHTA and CDR2 is FQGNSA. V shed 3 bases and J shed 9 bases, with 7 bases lying between them. CDR3 region: CASSLSFTQYF. For the CDR3, the DNA is TGTGCCAGCAGCTTGTCCTTCACGCAGTATTTT.

The chain combines TRBV5-6 with TRBJ2-5; weak D call: TRBD2 (5 bases). Trimming left V 4 bases short and J 5 bases short, with 15 bases between. CDR3 length: 14 residues. Germline V CDR1 and CDR2: SGHDT, YYEEEE. CDR3 in DNA: TGTGCCAGCAGCCCCGGGGTCCTAGGGGAGACCCAGTACTTC. Translated, it gives CASSPGVLGETQYF. Combining the CDR3 with reference TRBV5-6 and TRBJ2-5 gives the whole variable domain DAGVTQSPTHLIKTRGQQVTLRCSPKSGHDTVSWYQQALGQGPQFIFQYYEEEERQRGNFPDRFSGHQFPNYSSELNVNALLLGDSALYLCASSPGVLGETQYFGPGTRLLVL.

CDR3 loop: CASSQEGRRGGRETQYF. The CDR3 region has the DNA TGTGCCAGCAGCCAAGAGGGTAGGCGGGGGGGCCGGGAGACCCAGTACTTC. The rearrangement joins TRBV4-2 to TRBJ2-5; the match to TRBD2 covers 9 bases. V was pared by 0 bases and J by 5 bases, with 10 bases of the junction left unmatched. The CDR3 has 17 amino acids. The germline V gene encodes CDR1 LGHNA and CDR2 YNFKEQ.

V and J are TRBV7-9 and TRBJ2-3; maybe TRBD2 (6 bases). The CDR3 covers 14 residues. V lost 5 bases, J lost 1 base, and 10 bases lay in between. From germline, CDR1 is SEHNR and CDR2 FQNEAQ (reference sequence). CDR3 protein: CASSPGTGTDTQYF. CDR3 in DNA: TGTGCCAGCAGCCCAGGGACTGGCACAGATACGCAGTATTTT.

The rearrangement links TRBV6-1 to TRBJ1-4; D possibly corresponds to TRBD1 (5 bases). This CDR3 is 16 amino acids long. CDR1 and CDR2 (germline): MNHNS, SASEGT. V lost 4 bases and J lost 2, with 14 bases in between. In DNA, the CDR3 is TGTGCCAGCAGTGTTCTATCGGGGGGGACTAATGAAAAACTGTTTTTT. This sequence encodes CASSVLSGGTNEKLFF.

The rearrangement joins TRBV6-5 to TRBJ1-1; D gene unclear. In germline, CDR1 is MNHEY, CDR2 SVGAGI. This CDR3 is built from 11 residues. V was clipped by 10 bases and J by 4 bases, with 10 bases between them. The CDR3 sequence: CATAEGTEAFF. The CDR3 nucleotides are TGTGCCACCGCCGAGGGCACTGAAGCTTTCTTT.

This clone showed up just once. The CDR3 DNA is TGCGCCAGCAGCCAAGATTTTTACAAAAATGAAAAACTGTTTTTT. Amino acid sequence: CASSQDFYKNEKLFF. The chain recombines TRBV4-1 with TRBJ1-4, with no clear D. CDR3 length: 15 amino acids. V was shortened by 0 bases and J by 5 bases, with 10 bases between the two germline ends. Germline V gene lookup returns CDR1 MGHRA and CDR2 YSYEKL.

J is TRBJ1-2 and V is TRBV5-1; a weak D match, TRBD1 (5 bases). CDR1 and CDR2 (germline): SGHRS, YFSETQ. This CDR3 has 16 amino acids. Trimming took 5 bases from V and 3 from J, leaving 20 bases between them. The CDR3 DNA follows: TGCGCCAGCAGAGGCCCGGACGAGCGGGGCGACTATGGCTACACCTTC. Translated, it gives CASRGPDERGDYGYTF.

This clone was detected once. The V gene is TRBV5-6, the J gene TRBJ1-5; TRBD1 agrees at 9 bases. The V gene's germline CDR1 is SGHDT and CDR2 YYEEEE. The CDR3 sequence is 14 residues long. V was clipped by 3 bases and J by 4 bases; unmatched bases: 2. Here the CDR3 DNA reads TGTGCCAGCAGCTCGACAGGGGGGAATCAGCCCCAGCATTTT. The encoded protein is CASSSTGGNQPQHF. The whole variable domain, remainder taken from reference TRBV5-6 and TRBJ1-5, is DAGVTQSPTHLIKTRGQQVTLRCSPKSGHDTVSWYQQALGQGPQFIFQYYEEEERQRGNFPDRFSGHQFPNYSSELNVNALLLGDSALYLCASSSTGGNQPQHFGDGTRLSIL.

Worth noting for this clone: At one of its ends the junction is not consistent with the germline gene, which may arise from a read error. For the CDR3, the DNA is TGTGCCAGCAGTCAAGCAGGGGCGGGCGGCTACGAGCAGTACTTC. Encoded protein: CASSQAGAGGYEQYF. The chain joins TRBV14 to TRBJ2-7; maybe TRBD1 (6 bases). CDR3 length equals 15 residues. Per germline, CDR1 SGHDN and CDR2 FVKESK.

The rearrangement uses TRBV19 and TRBJ2-1, with 10 bases lining up with TRBD2. Per the germline V gene, CDR1 is LNHDA and CDR2 is SQIVND (reference sequence). The CDR3 is 15 residues long. Trimming cost V 5 bases and J 8 bases; bases outside gene matches: 9. The CDR3 protein is CASSPRASGRHEQFF. The CDR3 DNA follows: TGTGCCAGTAGTCCCCGGGCTAGCGGGAGACATGAGCAGTTCTTC. The whole variable domain, filled in from reference TRBV19 and TRBJ2-1, reads DGGITQSPKYLFRKEGQNVTLSCEQNLNHDAMYWYRQDPGQGLRLIYYSQIVNDFQKGDIAEGYSVSREKKESFPLTVTSAQKNPTAFYLCASSPRASGRHEQFFGPGTRLTVL.

In its sample, this clone was seen once. Mismatch with germline at one junction end may stem from a read error. This chain joins TRBV6-1 and TRBJ1-1; no reliable D call. Germline CDR1 is MNHNS and CDR2 is SASEGT. The CDR3 totals 12 residues. Here the CDR3 DNA reads TGTGCCAGCACCGAAGCCCCAACCCACTTGTCCTTT. It specifies CASTEAPTHLSF.

The CDR3 region has the DNA TGTGCCAGCAGTACAGGGAGCTCTGGAAACACCATATATTTT. This encodes CASSTGSSGNTIYF. The rearrangement joins TRBV25-1 to TRBJ1-3, with D possibly TRBD1 on 6 matching bases. V was shortened by 5 bases and J by 0 bases, with 8 bases between the two germline ends. Germline CDR1 MGHDK, CDR2 SYGVNS. The CDR3 has 14 amino acids.

This chain connects TRBV29-1 to TRBJ1-2; D unresolved. Trimming left V 7 bases short and J 2 bases short, with 11 bases between. CDR3 length: 12 residues. CDR1 is SQVTM and CDR2 is ANQGSEA in the germline V gene. The CDR3 region has the DNA TGCAGCGGGGTGGAGGGAAACTATGGCTACACCTTC. Protein product: CSGVEGNYGYTF.

This sequence joins TRBV19 and TRBJ1-1, with D possibly matching TRBD1 (6 bases). Trimming pared 5 bases from V and 1 base from J, leaving 17 bases between. The CDR3 covers 16 residues. Germline V gives CDR1 LNHDA, CDR2 SQIVND (reference sequence). CDR3 nucleotides: TGTGCCAGTAGTCTAAGAGCGGGACAAGGGAACACTGAAGCTTTCTTT. It translates to CASSLRAGQGNTEAFF.